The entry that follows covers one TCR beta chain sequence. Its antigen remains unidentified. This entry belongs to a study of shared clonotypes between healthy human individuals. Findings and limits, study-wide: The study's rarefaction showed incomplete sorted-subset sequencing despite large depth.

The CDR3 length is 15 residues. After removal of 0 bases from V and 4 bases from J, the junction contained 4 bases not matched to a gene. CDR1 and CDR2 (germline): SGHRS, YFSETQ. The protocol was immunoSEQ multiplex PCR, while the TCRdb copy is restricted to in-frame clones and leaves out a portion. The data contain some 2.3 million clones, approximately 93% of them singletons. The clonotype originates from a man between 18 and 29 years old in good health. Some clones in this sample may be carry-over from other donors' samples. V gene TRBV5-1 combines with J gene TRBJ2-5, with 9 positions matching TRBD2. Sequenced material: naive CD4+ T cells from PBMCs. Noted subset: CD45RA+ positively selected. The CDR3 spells CASSLDPGLAETQYF. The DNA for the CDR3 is TGCGCCAGCAGCTTGGATCCGGGACTAGCAGAGACCCAGTACTTC.